The clone carrying this T cell receptor beta chain was observed many times. Its specificity is not known. Using its own MiXCR run on the reads, TCRdb lists one record per CDR3 protein. The sample records 550,000 to 850,000 distinct CDR3 sequences, roughly a third being singletons. CDR1 and CDR2 (germline): SEHNR, FQNEAQ (reference sequence). V was shortened by 0 bases and J by 7 bases, with 7 bases between the two germline ends. CDR3 length: 13 residues. This sample was taken from a study of T cell repertoires in cytomegalovirus infection. This TCR was sampled from a human donor in good health (CMV status not recorded). Some clones in this sample may be carry-over from other donors' samples. Sequenced here: cultured PBMCs, sampled from culture after CMV antigen stimulation. The V and J genes are TRBV7-9 and TRBJ1-3, with D uncertain. CDR3 nucleotides: TGTGCCAGCAGCTTAGCCGCGTTGAACACCATATATTTT. It specifies CASSLAALNTIYF.